This TCR beta chain was sequenced for a study of vaccination effects on CD4 cells after COVID-19. ViraFEST used viral peptide pools to expand antigen-specific CD4+ T cells before sequencing. The culture ran for about 11 days, and then CD4+ T cells were isolated. Documented for the person is a PCR-confirmed SARS-CoV-2 infection occurring between March and December 2020. Subjects were given two BNT162b2 or mRNA-1273 vaccine doses. Trimming left V 4 bases short and J 5 bases short, with 8 bases between. The CDR3 loop spans 13 amino acids. CDR1 KGHDR and CDR2 SFDVKD come from the germline V gene. This clone showed up just a few times. Antigen specificity is unknown. Measured with immunoSEQ multiplex PCR; TCRdb has only the in-frame clones, and not every one. The profile shows roughly 17,000 clones, about 70% of them singletons.

This rearrangement joins TRBV24-1 to TRBJ2-1, with no clear D. This sequence was found in a human donor who had a prior SARS-CoV-2 infection. Sequencing was performed on CD4+ T cells from PBMCs cultured with SARS-CoV-2 spike peptides, taken after COVID-19 vaccination. In DNA, the CDR3 is TGTGCCACCAGTGAAAAGGCCCACAATGAGCAGTTCTTC. Amino acids: CATSEKAHNEQFF.